This TCR beta chain emerged from a study of T-cell reconstitution after alpha-beta-depleted transplantation in children (dated by TCRdb to between 2015 and 2016). Broadly, across the study: Using TCR repertoire profiling, the study quantitatively followed how T-cell immune reconstitution unfolded in children after TCRalphabeta/CD19-depleted allogeneic hematopoietic cell transplantation.

Libraries were made using PCR. Instrument on record: Illumina HiSeq 2500. TCR libraries were prepared with molecular barcoding, using unique molecular identifiers to normalize TCRbeta repertoire quantification. TCRdb handled the public reads itself, with Q25 trimming in fastp and clone calling in MiXCR, and kept productive beta chains. One record per CDR3 amino acid sequence lists the most common genes and DNA. The sample table lists about 410,000 distinct CDR3 sequences, roughly 20% of them with a count of one. The ten top clones hold 3.8% of the sample. This clonotype came up a few times. Its antigen has not been determined. Base qualities are not recorded, but no much larger clone differs from it by a single base. CDR1 and CDR2 were assigned from the germline V gene as SGHTA and FQGTGA. Spanning cysteine to phenylalanine, the CDR3 consists of 16 amino acids. The only DNA kept is the CDR3, 48 bases in frame from the first base. Trimming costs V 0 bases and J 0 bases, and their ends lie 9 bases apart.

The chain joins TRBV7-3 to TRBJ2-1; tentative D gene TRBD2, with 6 bases matching. The receptor was isolated from a human donor who donated a stem cell graft to a child with acute myeloid leukemia. The sequencing here drew on PBMCs from the stem cell graft donor, taken from the stem cell graft. At the DNA level, the sequence is TGTGCCAGCAGCTTAACGGGAGGTTCCTCCTACAATGAGCAGTTCTTC. Its product reads: CASSLTGGSSYNEQFF.